The 7 T cell receptor beta chains in this list originate from one sample, sequenced in a study of T cell responses to AZD1222 COVID-19 vaccine. The assay was immunoSEQ multiplex PCR, and TCRdb's table has in-frame clones only and misses some. The sample lists 110,000 to 150,000 clones, around 93% occurring once. Source: peripheral blood, taken on day 0 of AZD1222 vaccination. The receptors derive from an adult in good health.

This sequence joins TRBV2 and TRBJ1-2; D ambiguous. CDR1 and CDR2 (germline): SNHLY, FYNNEI. The CDR3 runs 14 residues. Deletions cut 2 bases from V and 8 bases from J, with 15 bases between. CDR3 sequence: CASSESLLLSGYTF. CDR3 DNA: TGTGCCAGCAGTGAATCGCTCCTATTATCGGGCTACACCTTC.

The V gene is TRBV14, the J gene TRBJ1-2; 7 positions match TRBD1. The germline CDR1 and CDR2 sequences are SGHDN and FVKESK. Germline trimming cut 5 bases from V and 0 bases from J; bases unmatched to any gene: 6. This CDR3 is built from 15 residues. CDR3 nucleotides: TGTGCCAGCAGCTTAACAGGGGACGCTAACTATGGCTACACCTTC. Its translation is CASSLTGDANYGYTF.

The chain recombines TRBV28 with TRBJ1-5, with D tentatively TRBD1 (5 bases). V was shortened by 2 bases and J by 4 bases, with 15 bases between the two germline ends. The CDR3 loop spans 16 amino acids. Germline lookup yields CDR1 MDHEN and CDR2 SYDVKM. Here the CDR3 reads CASSLKGQGGNQPQHF. DNA for the CDR3: TGTGCCAGCAGTTTAAAGGGCCAGGGCGGGAATCAGCCCCAGCATTTT.

This chain uses TRBV30 with TRBJ1-1; D possibly corresponds to TRBD1 (5 bases). Germline values: CDR1 GTSNPN, CDR2 SVGIG (reference sequence). The V and J ends lost 2 bases and 7 bases respectively, with 14 bases between them. The CDR3 is made up of 13 amino acids. CDR3 sequence (DNA): TGTGCCTGGAGTAAGGGGTTGAAGTTTGAAGCTTTCTTT. Its translation is CAWSKGLKFEAFF.

This rearrangement joins TRBV4-1 to TRBJ1-6; a possible D gene is TRBD1 (5 bases). Germline-derived CDR1 and CDR2 are MGHRA and YSYEKL. This CDR3 spans 14 amino acids. V dropped 4 bases and J dropped 7 bases, with 11 bases sitting between them. DNA for the CDR3: TGCGCCAGCAGCCTCGGGACGCAGAATTCACCCCTCCACTTT. It translates to CASSLGTQNSPLHF.

This chain joins TRBV7-9 and TRBJ2-3; D unresolved. CDR1 and CDR2 (germline): SEHNR, FQNEAQ (reference sequence). The germline V and J ends were trimmed by 5 bases and 3 bases, with 15 bases remaining between them. The CDR3 is 15 residues long. In DNA, the CDR3 is TGTGCCAGCAGCCCATGGTCCCCAGAAACAGATACGCAGTATTTT. Its protein product is CASSPWSPETDTQYF.

The chain links TRBV6-6 to TRBJ2-1; 9 nucleotides align to TRBD1. Germline CDR1 is MNHNY and CDR2 is SVGAGI (reference sequence). The V gene end was trimmed by 4 bases and the J gene end by 8 bases; junction bases not matched to a gene: 9. The length of the CDR3 is 15 residues. CDR3 in DNA: TGTGCCAGCAGTTCTTCCGGGACAGGGTTACATGAGCAGTTCTTC. Its translation is CASSSSGTGLHEQFF.